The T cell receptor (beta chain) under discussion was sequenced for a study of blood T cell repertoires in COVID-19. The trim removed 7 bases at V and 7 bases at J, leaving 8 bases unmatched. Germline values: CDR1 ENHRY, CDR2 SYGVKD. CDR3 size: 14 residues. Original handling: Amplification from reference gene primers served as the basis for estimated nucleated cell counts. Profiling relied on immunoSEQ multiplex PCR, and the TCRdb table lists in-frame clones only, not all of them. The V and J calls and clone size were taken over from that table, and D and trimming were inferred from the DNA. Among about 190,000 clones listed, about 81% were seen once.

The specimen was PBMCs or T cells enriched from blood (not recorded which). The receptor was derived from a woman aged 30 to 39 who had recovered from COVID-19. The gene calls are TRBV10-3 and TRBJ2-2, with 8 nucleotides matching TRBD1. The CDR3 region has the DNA TGTGCCATCACGTCGGACAGGGCGGTCGGGGAGCTGTTTTTT. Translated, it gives CAITSDRAVGELFF.